This entry lists 4 T cell receptor beta chains sequenced from one sample in a study of T cells in Graves' hyperthyroidism and ophthalmopathy. RNA transcripts gave rise to amplified TCR beta CDR3 regions. Researchers ran a first-round RT-PCR on the TCR CDR3 using the HTBI primer set. A single record per CDR3 protein comes from TCRdb applying MiXCR to the multiplex PCR reads. The sample has 550,000 to 650,000 distinct CDR3 sequences, roughly 15% seen once; the top ten hold approximately 13%. Sequenced sample: blood. The receptors derive from a woman aged 40-49 years with Graves' hyperthyroidism.

A single count supports this clonotype. V gene TRBV19 combines with J gene TRBJ2-1; tentative D call: TRBD1 (5 bases). In germline, CDR1 is LNHDA, CDR2 SQIVND (reference sequence). V was cut by 3 bases and J by 1 base, with 10 bases left in between. The CDR3 consists of 15 residues. The CDR3 DNA reads as TGTGCCAGTAGTATTGGGGCGGCATCCTACAATGAGCAGTTCTTC. Its translation is CASSIGAASYNEQFF.

The chain links TRBV9 to TRBJ2-7, with 7 nucleotides matching TRBD1. There are 14 residues in the CDR3. Trimming took 4 bases from V and 1 from J; bases not matched to a gene: 5. Germline V gives CDR1 SGDLS, CDR2 YYNGEE. The chain's CDR3 is CASSRTGNSYEQYF. CDR3 coding DNA: TGTGCCAGCAGCCGGACAGGAAATTCCTACGAGCAGTACTTC.

This clonotype was recorded many times. This chain joins TRBV4-2 and TRBJ1-1; tentatively, D is TRBD1 (5 bases). Germline V CDR1 and CDR2: LGHNA, YNFKEQ. Trimming removed 1 base from V and 1 base from J, with 10 bases in between. CDR3 length: 15 residues. CDR3: CASSQGVGTNTEAFF. The CDR3 region has the DNA TGTGCCAGCAGCCAAGGGGTGGGGACGAACACTGAAGCTTTCTTT.

This clonotype was picked up many times. This rearrangement joins TRBV6-1 to TRBJ1-4, with D unresolved. Germline values: CDR1 MNHNS, CDR2 SASEGT. V was cut by 7 bases and J by 3 bases, with 9 bases left in between. CDR3 length: 13 amino acids. This CDR3 is CASKPGSNEKLFF. CDR3 coding DNA: TGTGCCAGCAAACCGGGGTCTAATGAAAAACTGTTTTTT.